A selection of T cell receptor beta chains follows, all from one sample in a study of shared clonotypes between healthy human individuals. Profiled with immunoSEQ multiplex PCR; TCRdb holds only in-frame clones, not every one. The table has under 2,500,000 clones, approximately 96% seen once. The sample consisted of naive CD4+ T cells sorted from blood. The receptors stem from a man aged 18 to 35 in good health. CDR3s include the opening cysteine and the closing phenylalanine or tryptophan. The order of the fields is J gene, clone size, V gene, D gene, CDR3 DNA, CDR3 protein. The D gene is left open where the match is weak. The size field is filled for only some rows; it gives once, few, many or a size class.

TRBJ1-5,NA,TRBV2,TRBD1,TGTGCCAGCAGCCCTATAGCGGACAGGGTGGGTCAGCCCCAGCATTTT,CASSPIADRVGQPQHF
TRBJ2-1,NA,TRBV18,NA,TGTGCCAGCTCACCAGGGAGACAGAACAATGAGCAGTTCTTC,CASSPGRQNNEQFF
TRBJ2-2,NA,TRBV7-9,NA,TGTGCCAGCAGCACCGAGACTAGTCCCTTGAACACCGGGGAGCTGTTTTTT,CASSTETSPLNTGELFF
TRBJ2-3,NA,TRBV9,TRBD2,TGTGCCAGCAGCTCCGGGGAGGGTACGCAGTATTTT,CASSSGEGTQYF
TRBJ2-7,few,TRBV5-1,NA,TGCGCCAGCAGCTTGGGGCCGACCTACGAGCAGTACTTC,CASSLGPTYEQYF
TRBJ2-2,once,TRBV5-1,TRBD1,TGCGCCAGCAGCCTAGGGGGCCTTACCGGGGAGCTGTTTTTT,CASSLGGLTGELFF
TRBJ2-3,NA,TRBV5-1,TRBD2,TGCGCCAGCAGCTGGCGGGGGGACAGCACAGATACGCAGTATTTT,CASSWRGDSTDTQYF
TRBJ2-1,NA,TRBV4-1,NA,TGCGCCAGCAGCCTTTGGACGGCGGGCCAATACAATGAGCAGTTCTTC,CASSLWTAGQYNEQFF
TRBJ1-2,once,TRBV5-5,NA,TGTGCCAGCAGCCGGGGGTACACAGAGGGCCCGTATGGCTACACCTTC,CASSRGYTEGPYGYTF
TRBJ1-6,NA,TRBV19,NA,TGTGCCAGTAGTACCTTCACACCGAGCTCCTATAATTCACCCCTCCACTTT,CASSTFTPSSYNSPLHF
TRBJ2-2,NA,TRBV29-1,TRBD2,TGCAGCGTTGCACCGGGACTAGAGAACACCGGGGAGCTGTTTTTT,CSVAPGLENTGELFF
TRBJ1-6,NA,TRBV7-2,TRBD1,TGTGCCAGCAGCCTACAGGGGCCTGATAATTCACCCCTCCACTTT,CASSLQGPDNSPLHF
TRBJ2-7,NA,TRBV20-1,TRBD2,TGCAGAGCGGGGGCCGGGGACGAGCAGTACTTC,CRAGAGDEQYF
TRBJ2-7,NA,TRBV30,NA,TGTGCCTGGAGTGGTGGACGGACCTACGAGCAGTACTTC,CAWSGGRTYEQYF
TRBJ1-4,NA,TRBV5-6,TRBD1,TGTGCCAGCAGCGCCGGGACAGGGGCCGCAACTAATGAAAAACTGTTTTTT,CASSAGTGAATNEKLFF
TRBJ2-5,NA,TRBV7-9,TRBD2,TGTGCCAGCAGCTCAGCGGGGGTCCAAGAGACCCAGTACTTC,CASSSAGVQETQYF
TRBJ1-4,NA,TRBV5-6,NA,TGTGCCAGCAGCTTTACAGGGGAAAAACTGTTTTTT,CASSFTGEKLFF
TRBJ2-7,NA,TRBV29-1,NA,TGCAGCGTTGAACGGCCCGGGACCTACGAGCAGTACTTC,CSVERPGTYEQYF
TRBJ2-1,NA,TRBV14,NA,TGTGCCAGCAGCCAAGATTGGGGGGGCCTGTACAATGAGCAGTTCTTC,CASSQDWGGLYNEQFF
TRBJ2-1,NA,TRBV7-3,TRBD1,TGTGCCAGCAGCTCGGAGACAGGGGGCCGATACAATGAGCAGTTCTTC,CASSSETGGRYNEQFF
TRBJ2-6,NA,TRBV18,TRBD2,TGTGCCAGCTCACCGACAAGACTAGCGGTTGGGGCCAACGTCCTGACTTTC,CASSPTRLAVGANVLTF
TRBJ2-2,NA,TRBV2,TRBD1,TGTGCCAGCAGTTGGGACAGGGATGACACCGGGGAGCTGTTTTTT,CASSWDRDDTGELFF
TRBJ2-3,NA,TRBV7-9,TRBD2,TGTGCCAGCAGAACTAGCGGGAGCACAGATACGCAGTATTTT,CASRTSGSTDTQYF
TRBJ2-5,once,TRBV5-1,NA,TGCGCCAGCAGCTTGGGGGGGCGTCTGGAGACCCAGTACTTC,CASSLGGRLETQYF
TRBJ1-4,once,TRBV7-9,NA,TGTGCCAGCAGCCAGGGGATTAATGAAAAACTGTTTTTT,CASSQGINEKLFF
TRBJ2-7,NA,TRBV6-5,TRBD2,TGTGCCAGCACCTCGACTAGCGGGAGATCCTACGAGCAGTACTTC,CASTSTSGRSYEQYF
TRBJ2-2,NA,TRBV7-9,NA,TGTGCCAGCAGCCCTACCAGAACGGAGACCGGGGAGCTGTTTTTT,CASSPTRTETGELFF
TRBJ2-3,NA,TRBV7-9,NA,TGTGCCAGCAGCTTAGACTGGGCCAGGGGCACAGATACGCAGTATTTT,CASSLDWARGTDTQYF
TRBJ1-5,NA,TRBV7-2,NA,TGTGCCAGCAGCTTCGGAGTTAATCAGCCCCAGCATTTT,CASSFGVNQPQHF
TRBJ2-2,once,TRBV9,TRBD2,TGTGCCAGCAGTGAGGGGACTAGCGGGAGTTCATCAGGGTACACCGGGGAGCTGTTTTTT,CASSEGTSGSSSGYTGELFF
TRBJ2-2,NA,TRBV9,NA,TGTGCCAGCAGCGTAGACGGATGGAACACCGGGGAGCTGTTTTTT,CASSVDGWNTGELFF
TRBJ1-6,NA,TRBV11-2,NA,TGTGCCAGCAGCAATATTTATCCCCTCCACTTT,CASSNIYPLHF
TRBJ2-7,NA,TRBV5-1,NA,TGCGCCAGCAGCGTGAACACAGGGAACTCCTACGAGCAGTACTTC,CASSVNTGNSYEQYF
TRBJ1-5,NA,TRBV7-2,NA,TGTGCCAGCAGCCCGCCGGGCGGTCAGCCCCAGCATTTT,CASSPPGGQPQHF
TRBJ2-5,NA,TRBV28,NA,TGTGCCAGCAGTCTAGGCGGCGTCCAAGAGACCCAGTACTTC,CASSLGGVQETQYF
TRBJ2-7,NA,TRBV6-5,NA,TGTGCCAGCACCCGATTCCCCGGGACTGACTACGAGCAGTACTTC,CASTRFPGTDYEQYF
TRBJ2-2,NA,TRBV7-7,NA,TGTGCTAGCAGCCCAGGCCCCAGGGCAAGTCTATCCGGGGAGCTGTTTTTT,CASSPGPRASLSGELFF
TRBJ1-2,once,TRBV2,NA,TGTGCCAGCAGTGATCGTAGGGCAGGAGGCTACACCTTC,CASSDRRAGGYTF
TRBJ1-1,NA,TRBV6-5,TRBD1,TGTGCCAGCAGTGCGGACAGGGGAGACACTGAAGCTTTCTTT,CASSADRGDTEAFF
TRBJ1-2,NA,TRBV5-6,NA,TGTGCCAGCAGCTTGGGGGCGGCGCGGGCTCGGGGCTACACCTTC,CASSLGAARARGYTF
TRBJ1-2,NA,TRBV5-1,NA,TGCGCCAGCAGCTTGGGCCCAGGGTCGAGTGGCTACACCTTC,CASSLGPGSSGYTF
TRBJ1-1,NA,TRBV6-5,NA,TGTGCCAGCAGTTCCAGCCCGGGACTGAGAACTGAAGCTTTCTTT,CASSSSPGLRTEAFF
TRBJ2-4,NA,TRBV28,NA,TGTGCCAGCAGTCCAGCTGGGACCCGAGGGGACATTCAGTACTTC,CASSPAGTRGDIQYF
TRBJ2-7,NA,TRBV10-3,NA,TGTGCCATCAGTGAGTCGAAGGTACTCTCGGAGCAGTACTTC,CAISESKVLSEQYF
TRBJ1-5,once,TRBV4-1,TRBD1,TGCGCCAGCAGTCAGGGACAGGGGGAATTAGGCAATCAGCCCCAGCATTTT,CASSQGQGELGNQPQHF
TRBJ2-1,NA,TRBV10-3,TRBD2,TGTGCCATCAGCTTTACTAGCGGGGGGAGGAATGAGCAGTTCTTC,CAISFTSGGRNEQFF
TRBJ2-7,NA,TRBV6-1,NA,TGTGCCAGCAACGACAGGGAGGGCTACGAGCAGTACTTC,CASNDREGYEQYF
TRBJ1-1,NA,TRBV19,TRBD1,TGTGCCAGTAGTATCGACAGGGGCACTGAAGCTTTCTTT,CASSIDRGTEAFF
TRBJ2-7,NA,TRBV6-6,TRBD2,TGTGCCAGCAGGCCAACCGGGACTAGCGGGACCTACGAGCAGTACTTC,CASRPTGTSGTYEQYF
TRBJ1-2,NA,TRBV15,NA,TGTGCCACCAGCAGAGATGGACAGTCTTATGGCTACACCTTC,CATSRDGQSYGYTF
TRBJ2-2,NA,TRBV7-8,TRBD2,TGTGCCAGCAGCTTCGACCGGCTAGCGGGAGCCGGGGAGCTGTTTTTT,CASSFDRLAGAGELFF
TRBJ2-3,NA,TRBV11-2,NA,TGTGCCAGCAGCTGGCAGAGAGATACGCAGTATTTT,CASSWQRDTQYF
TRBJ1-1,few,TRBV30,TRBD1,TGTGCCTGGACACGGGGGAAGACAGGGCGAACGAACACTGAAGCTTTCTTT,CAWTRGKTGRTNTEAFF